This T cell receptor (beta chain) originates from a study of CD8+ T cells in alopecia areata. Whole-study context: Severity was scored as percentage of affected scalp area in treated patients.

Findings and limits, study-wide: Lesional tissue from the scalp (especially in alopecia totalis/universalis) showed higher clonality than normal scalp.

This sample's treatment: oral pan-JAK inhibitor, 5-10 mg twice daily. On this clone itself: Its antigen is not known.

Germline V gives CDR1 SGHVS, CDR2 FQNEAQ. V was trimmed by 5 bases and J by 7 bases, leaving 18 bases between them. The CDR3 is 14 amino acids. Investigators isolated RNA and reverse transcribed it into cDNA to act as the sequencing template. Assay: immunoSEQ multiplex PCR; the TCRdb copy retains only in-frame clones and omits some. The sample has about 220,000 clones; about 57% are singletons. The chain links TRBV7-8 to TRBJ2-7, with D perhaps given as TRBD1 or TRBD2 (5 bases each). The material sequenced was CD4+ T cells sorted from blood, taken at week 4, from a patient treated with tofacitinib. The receptor comes from a human donor with alopecia areata. The CDR3 nucleotides are TGTGCCAGCAGCCGCCGGGACCTTACTACGGAGCAGTACTTC. Translating it yields CASSRRDLTTEQYF.